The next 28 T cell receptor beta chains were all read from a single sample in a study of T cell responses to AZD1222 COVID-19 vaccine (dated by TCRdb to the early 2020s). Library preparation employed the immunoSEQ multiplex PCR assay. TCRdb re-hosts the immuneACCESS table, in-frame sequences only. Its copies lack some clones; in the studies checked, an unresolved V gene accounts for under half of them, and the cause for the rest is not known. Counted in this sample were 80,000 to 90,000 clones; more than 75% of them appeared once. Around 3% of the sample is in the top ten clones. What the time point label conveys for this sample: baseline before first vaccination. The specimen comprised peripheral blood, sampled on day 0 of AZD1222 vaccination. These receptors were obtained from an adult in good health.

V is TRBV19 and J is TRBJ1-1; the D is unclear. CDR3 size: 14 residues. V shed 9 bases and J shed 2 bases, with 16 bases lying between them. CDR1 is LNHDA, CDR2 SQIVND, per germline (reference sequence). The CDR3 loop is CASTPSGLNTEAFF. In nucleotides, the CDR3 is TGTGCCAGCACCCCCTCGGGCCTTAACACTGAAGCTTTCTTT.

CDR3 region: CASSSSAVRHQETQYF. The CDR3 coding sequence is TGTGCCAGCAGCTCGTCTGCGGTCCGTCACCAAGAGACCCAGTACTTC. The chain uses TRBV11-2 and TRBJ2-5; D is unresolved. Trimming stripped 4 bases from V and 0 bases from J, with 15 bases between. Germline V CDR1 and CDR2: SGHAT, FQNNGV. CDR3 size: 16 residues.

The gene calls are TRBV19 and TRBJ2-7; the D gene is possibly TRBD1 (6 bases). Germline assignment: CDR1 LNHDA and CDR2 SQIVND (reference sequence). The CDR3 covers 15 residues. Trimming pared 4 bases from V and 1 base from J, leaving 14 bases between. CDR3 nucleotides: TGTGCCAGTAGTAGCGTACAGGGTGGGTCCTACGAGCAGTACTTC. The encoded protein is CASSSVQGGSYEQYF.

For the CDR3, the DNA is TGTGCCAGCCTTCTCCAGGGGTTCGGGGAGCTGTTTTTT. Translation: CASLLQGFGELFF. This sequence joins TRBV5-6 and TRBJ2-2, with D tentatively TRBD1 (6 bases). V was trimmed by 7 bases and J by 7 bases, leaving 14 bases between them. Germline V gives CDR1 SGHDT, CDR2 YYEEEE. The CDR3 totals 13 residues. The full variable domain, in which reference TRBV5-6 and TRBJ2-2 provide the parts outside the CDR3, is DAGVTQSPTHLIKTRGQQVTLRCSPKSGHDTVSWYQQALGQGPQFIFQYYEEEERQRGNFPDRFSGHQFPNYSSELNVNALLLGDSALYLCASLLQGFGELFFGEGSRLTVL.

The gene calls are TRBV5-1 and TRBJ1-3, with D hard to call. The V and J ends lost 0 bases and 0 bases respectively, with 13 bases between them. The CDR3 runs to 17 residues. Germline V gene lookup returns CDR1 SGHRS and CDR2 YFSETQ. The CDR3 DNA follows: TGCGCCAGCAGCTTGGATGGGCAGTCCCGCTCTGGAAACACCATATATTTT. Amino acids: CASSLDGQSRSGNTIYF.

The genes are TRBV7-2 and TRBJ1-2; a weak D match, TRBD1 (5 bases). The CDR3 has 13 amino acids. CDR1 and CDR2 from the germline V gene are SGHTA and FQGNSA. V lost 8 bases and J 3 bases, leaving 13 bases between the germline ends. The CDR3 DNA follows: TGTGCCAGCGCCCACACAGGTGACTATGGCTACACCTTC. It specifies CASAHTGDYGYTF. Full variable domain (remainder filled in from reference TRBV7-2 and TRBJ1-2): GAGVSQSPSNKVTEKGKDVELRCDPISGHTALYWYRQSLGQGLEFLIYFQGNSAPDKSGLPSDRFSAERTGGSVSTLTIQRTQQEDSAVYLCASAHTGDYGYTFGSGTRLTVV.

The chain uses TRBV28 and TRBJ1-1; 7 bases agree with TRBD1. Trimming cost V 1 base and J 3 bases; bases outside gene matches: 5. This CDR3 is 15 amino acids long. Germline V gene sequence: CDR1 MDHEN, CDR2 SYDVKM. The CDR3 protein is CASSLSSGGHTEAFF. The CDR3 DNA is TGTGCCAGCAGTTTATCATCAGGGGGTCACACTGAAGCTTTCTTT.

The CDR3 reads CASSLVTNQPQHF. The CDR3 coding sequence is TGTGCCAGCAGCTTAGTCACGAATCAGCCCCAGCATTTT. V gene TRBV7-6 combines with J gene TRBJ1-5; D is ambiguous. V lost 1 base and J lost 4, with 5 bases in between. The CDR3 sequence is 13 residues long. Looked up from germline, CDR1 is SGHVS and CDR2 is FNYEAQ.

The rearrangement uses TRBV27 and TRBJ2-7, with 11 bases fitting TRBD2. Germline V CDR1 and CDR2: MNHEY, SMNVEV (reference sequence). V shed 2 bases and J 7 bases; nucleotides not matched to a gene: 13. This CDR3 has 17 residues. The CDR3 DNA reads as TGTGCCAGCAGTTTACCTGGTATAGCGGGAGGGCCTAAAGAGCAGTACTTC. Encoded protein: CASSLPGIAGGPKEQYF.

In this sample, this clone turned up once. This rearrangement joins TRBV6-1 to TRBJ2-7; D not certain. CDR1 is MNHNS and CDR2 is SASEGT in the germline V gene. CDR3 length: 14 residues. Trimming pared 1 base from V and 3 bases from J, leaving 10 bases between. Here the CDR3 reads CASSEVGSIYEQYF. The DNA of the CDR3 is TGTGCCAGCAGTGAAGTGGGCAGCATCTACGAGCAGTACTTC.

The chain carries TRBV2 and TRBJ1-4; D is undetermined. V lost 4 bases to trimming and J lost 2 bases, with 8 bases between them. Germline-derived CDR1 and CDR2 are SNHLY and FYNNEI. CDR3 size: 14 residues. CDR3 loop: CASSVSRTNEKLFF. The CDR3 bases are TGTGCCAGCAGTGTGAGTCGGACTAATGAAAAACTGTTTTTT.

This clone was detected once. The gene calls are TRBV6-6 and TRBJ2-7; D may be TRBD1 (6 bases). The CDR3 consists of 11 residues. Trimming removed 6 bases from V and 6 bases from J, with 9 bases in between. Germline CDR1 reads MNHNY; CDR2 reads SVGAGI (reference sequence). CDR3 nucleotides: TGTGCCAGCAGCCCACAGGGCGAGCAGTACTTC. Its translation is CASSPQGEQYF.

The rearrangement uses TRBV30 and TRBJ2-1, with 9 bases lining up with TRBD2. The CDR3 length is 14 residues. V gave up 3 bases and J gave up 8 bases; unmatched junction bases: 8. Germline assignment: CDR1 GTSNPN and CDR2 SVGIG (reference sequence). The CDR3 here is CAWRGGTSRHEQFF. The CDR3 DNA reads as TGTGCCTGGAGGGGGGGGACTAGCCGCCATGAGCAGTTCTTC.

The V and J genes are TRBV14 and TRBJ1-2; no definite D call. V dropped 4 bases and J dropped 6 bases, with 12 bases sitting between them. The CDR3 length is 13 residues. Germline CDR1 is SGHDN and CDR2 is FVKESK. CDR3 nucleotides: TGTGCCAGCAGCCCCCGGGGTGGGGATGGCTACACCTTC. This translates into CASSPRGGDGYTF.

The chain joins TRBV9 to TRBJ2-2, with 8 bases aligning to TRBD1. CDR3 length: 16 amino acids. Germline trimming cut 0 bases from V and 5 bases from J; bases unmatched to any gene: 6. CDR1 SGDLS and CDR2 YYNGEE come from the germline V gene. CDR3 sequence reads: CASSVDRDRSTGELFF. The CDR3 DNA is TGTGCCAGCAGCGTAGACCGGGACAGGTCAACCGGGGAGCTGTTTTTT.

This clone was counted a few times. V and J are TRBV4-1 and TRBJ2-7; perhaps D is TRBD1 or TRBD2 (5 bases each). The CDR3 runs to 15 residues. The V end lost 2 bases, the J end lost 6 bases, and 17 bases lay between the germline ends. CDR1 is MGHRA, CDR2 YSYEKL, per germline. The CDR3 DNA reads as TGCGCCAGCAGCCAATCCCCGGCATTTGGGGGCGAGCAGTACTTC. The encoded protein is CASSQSPAFGGEQYF.

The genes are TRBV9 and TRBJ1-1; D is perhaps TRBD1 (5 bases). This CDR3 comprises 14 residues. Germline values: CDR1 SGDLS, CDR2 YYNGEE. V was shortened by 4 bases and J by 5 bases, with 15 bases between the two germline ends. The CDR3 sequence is CASSPRVTETEAFF. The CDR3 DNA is TGTGCCAGCAGCCCCAGGGTGACAGAAACTGAAGCTTTCTTT.

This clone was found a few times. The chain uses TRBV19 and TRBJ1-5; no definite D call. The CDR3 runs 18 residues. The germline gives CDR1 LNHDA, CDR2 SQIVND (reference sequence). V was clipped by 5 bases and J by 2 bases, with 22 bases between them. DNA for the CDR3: TGTGCCAGTAGTTATCGTCCAGAAGCCGGCAGTCGCAATCAGCCCCAGCATTTT. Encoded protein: CASSYRPEAGSRNQPQHF. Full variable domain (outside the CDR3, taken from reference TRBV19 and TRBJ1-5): DGGITQSPKYLFRKEGQNVTLSCEQNLNHDAMYWYRQDPGQGLRLIYYSQIVNDFQKGDIAEGYSVSREKKESFPLTVTSAQKNPTAFYLCASSYRPEAGSRNQPQHFGDGTRLSIL.

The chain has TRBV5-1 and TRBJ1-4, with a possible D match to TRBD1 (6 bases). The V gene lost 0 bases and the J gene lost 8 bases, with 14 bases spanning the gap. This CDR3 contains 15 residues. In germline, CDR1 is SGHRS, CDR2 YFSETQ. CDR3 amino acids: CASSLENRVGEKLFF. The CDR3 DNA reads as TGCGCCAGCAGCTTGGAAAACAGGGTCGGGGAAAAACTGTTTTTT.

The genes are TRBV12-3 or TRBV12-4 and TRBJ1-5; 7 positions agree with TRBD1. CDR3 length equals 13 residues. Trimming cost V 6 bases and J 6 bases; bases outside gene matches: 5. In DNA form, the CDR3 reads TGTGCCAGCAGCTCGACAGGGTCTCAGCCCCAGCATTTT. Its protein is CASSSTGSQPQHF.

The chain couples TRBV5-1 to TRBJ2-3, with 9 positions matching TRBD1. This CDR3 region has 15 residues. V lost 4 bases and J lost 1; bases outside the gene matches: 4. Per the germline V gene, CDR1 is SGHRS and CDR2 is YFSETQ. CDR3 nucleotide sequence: TGCGCCAGCAGCCTGGGACAGGGTGGCACAGATACGCAGTATTTT. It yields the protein CASSLGQGGTDTQYF.

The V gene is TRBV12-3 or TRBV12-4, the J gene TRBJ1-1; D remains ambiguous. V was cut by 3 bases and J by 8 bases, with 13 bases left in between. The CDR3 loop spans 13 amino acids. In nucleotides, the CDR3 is TGTGCCAGCAGTTTTCGGTCTATGAGGGAAGCTTTCTTT. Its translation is CASSFRSMREAFF.

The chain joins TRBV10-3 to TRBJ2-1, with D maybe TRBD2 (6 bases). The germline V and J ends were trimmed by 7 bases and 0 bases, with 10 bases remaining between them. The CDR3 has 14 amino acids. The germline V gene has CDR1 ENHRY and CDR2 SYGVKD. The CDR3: CAITEGTSYNEQFF. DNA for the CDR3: TGTGCCATCACGGAGGGGACCTCCTACAATGAGCAGTTCTTC.

For the CDR3, the DNA is TGTGCCAGTAGTATAACGTTTACGGCGAAGTATGGCTACACCTTC. Encoded protein: CASSITFTAKYGYTF. The rearrangement joins TRBV19 to TRBJ1-2; D gene uncertain. The V and J ends lost 2 bases and 5 bases respectively, with 15 bases between them. The CDR3 is 15 amino acids. Germline values: CDR1 LNHDA, CDR2 SQIVND (reference sequence). The whole variable domain, filled in from reference TRBV19 and TRBJ1-2, reads DGGITQSPKYLFRKEGQNVTLSCEQNLNHDAMYWYRQDPGQGLRLIYYSQIVNDFQKGDIAEGYSVSREKKESFPLTVTSAQKNPTAFYLCASSITFTAKYGYTFGSGTRLTVV.

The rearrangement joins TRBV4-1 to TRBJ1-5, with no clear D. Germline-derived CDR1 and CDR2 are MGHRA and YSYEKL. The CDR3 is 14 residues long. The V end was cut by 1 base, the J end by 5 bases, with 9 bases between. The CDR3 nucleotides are TGCGCCAGCAGCCAAGCGAGACGGGATCAGCCCCAGCATTTT. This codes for CASSQARRDQPQHF.

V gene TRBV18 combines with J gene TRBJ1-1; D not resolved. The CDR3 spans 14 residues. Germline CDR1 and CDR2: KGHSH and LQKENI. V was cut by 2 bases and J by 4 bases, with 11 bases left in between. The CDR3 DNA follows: TGTGCCAGCTCACCAGTATCGGAGGGCACTGAAGCTTTCTTT. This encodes CASSPVSEGTEAFF.

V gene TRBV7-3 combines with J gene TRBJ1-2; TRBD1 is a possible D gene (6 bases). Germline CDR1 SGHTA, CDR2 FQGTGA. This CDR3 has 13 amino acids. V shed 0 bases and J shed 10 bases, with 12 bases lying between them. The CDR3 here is CASSLTGANHYTF. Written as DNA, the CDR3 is TGTGCCAGCAGCTTAACGGGGGCTAACCACTACACCTTC.

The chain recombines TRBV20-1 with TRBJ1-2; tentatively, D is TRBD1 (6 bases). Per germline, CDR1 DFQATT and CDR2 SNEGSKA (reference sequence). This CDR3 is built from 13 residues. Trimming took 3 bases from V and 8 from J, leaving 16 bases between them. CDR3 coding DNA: TGCAGTGCTAGTTCCGGGGGCGGATGGGGCTACACCTTC. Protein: CSASSGGGWGYTF.